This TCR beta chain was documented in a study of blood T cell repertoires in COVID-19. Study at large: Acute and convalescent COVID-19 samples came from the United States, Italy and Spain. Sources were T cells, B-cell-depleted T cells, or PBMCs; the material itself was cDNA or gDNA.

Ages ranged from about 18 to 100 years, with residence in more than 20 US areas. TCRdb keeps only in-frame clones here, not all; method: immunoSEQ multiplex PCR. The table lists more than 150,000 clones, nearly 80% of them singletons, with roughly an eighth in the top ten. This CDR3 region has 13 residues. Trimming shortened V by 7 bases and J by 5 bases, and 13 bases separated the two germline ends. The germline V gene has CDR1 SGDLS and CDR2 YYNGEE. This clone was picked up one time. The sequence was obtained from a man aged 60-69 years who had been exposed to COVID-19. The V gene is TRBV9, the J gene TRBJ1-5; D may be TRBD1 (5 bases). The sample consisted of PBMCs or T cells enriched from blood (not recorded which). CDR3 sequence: CASGGGDHQPQHF. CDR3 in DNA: TGTGCCAGCGGTGGGGGGGATCATCAGCCCCAGCATTTT. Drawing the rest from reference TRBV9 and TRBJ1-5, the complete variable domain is DSGVTQTPKHLITATGQRVTLRCSPRSGDLSVYWYQQSLDQGLQFLIQYYNGEERAKGNILERFSAQQFPDLHSELNLSSLELGDSALYFCASGGGDHQPQHFGDGTRLSIL.